The clone carrying this T cell receptor beta chain was detected ten times or more. Germline CDR1 and CDR2: KGHDR and SFDVKD. The CDR3 has 13 amino acids. V lost 8 bases and J lost 5, with 12 bases in between. This specimen comes from a study of T cells in Graves' hyperthyroidism and ophthalmopathy. The CDR3 regions of TCR beta were amplified from RNA transcripts. TCR CDR3 regions were first amplified by RT-PCR with HTBI primers. TCRdb reprocessed the multiplex PCR reads with MiXCR, giving one entry per CDR3 protein. The data hold 250,000 to 300,000 distinct CDR3 sequences, with roughly an eighth observed a single time.

The rearrangement uses TRBV24-1 and TRBJ1-5; D unclear. The receptor was isolated from a woman between 35 and 50 years old with Graves' hyperthyroidism. Input material: blood. In DNA form, the CDR3 reads TGTGCCACCACCCAGGCCGGCGATCAGCCCCAGCATTTT. This gives the protein CATTQAGDQPQHF.